This TCR beta chain derives from a study of memory CD4+ T cells and cytomegalovirus serostatus. Across the whole study: Healthy Belgian adult donors included roughly nine CMV-positive and some 24 CMV-negative people.

Original methodology: Out-of-frame sequences were removed, leaving 2 million to 2.5 million distinct TCRbeta sequences. Libraries were prepared by immunoSEQ multiplex PCR; TCRdb keeps only in-frame clonotypes and omits some of them. V, J and clone size derive from that table, while D and trimming were established from the DNA sequence. This table holds roughly 50,000 clones, just over 75% found once. CDR1 and CDR2 from the germline V gene are MGHRA and YSYEKL. After removal of 1 base from V and 4 bases from J, the junction contained 3 bases not matched to a gene. The CDR3 runs 15 residues. Single viable CD3+CD4+CD8-CD45RO+ cells were sorted as the memory CD4+ T cells.

The sequence was obtained from an adult in good health and CMV-seronegative. What was sequenced was memory CD4+ T cells from blood. V is TRBV4-1 and J is TRBJ2-3; TRBD1 matches 9 bases. This chain's CDR3 is CASSQGDRVADTQYF. DNA for the CDR3: TGCGCCAGCAGCCAAGGGGACAGGGTTGCAGATACGCAGTATTTT.